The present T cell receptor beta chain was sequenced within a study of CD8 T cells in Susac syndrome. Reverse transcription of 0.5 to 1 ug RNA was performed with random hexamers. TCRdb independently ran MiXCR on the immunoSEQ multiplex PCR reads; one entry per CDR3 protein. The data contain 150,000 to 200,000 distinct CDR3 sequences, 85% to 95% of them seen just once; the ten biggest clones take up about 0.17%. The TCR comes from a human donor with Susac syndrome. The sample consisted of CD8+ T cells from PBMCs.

In nucleotides, the CDR3 is TGTGCCAGCAGTCCGCGGTTAGGGGGAAACACTGAAGCTTTCTTT. Protein sequence: CASSPRLGGNTEAFF. V and J are TRBV28 and TRBJ1-1, with D possibly matching TRBD1 (6 bases). The CDR3 has 15 amino acids. Germline assignment: CDR1 MDHEN and CDR2 SYDVKM. The V gene lost 5 bases and the J gene lost 2 bases, with 15 bases spanning the gap.